Each of the 4 T cell receptor beta chains below was sequenced from the same sample in a study of blood T cells in healthy people across ages. The authors ran a second PCR of 7 to 11 cycles using a sample-barcoded 5' primer and a J-beta primer mix. TCRdb called the 5' RACE reads again in MiXCR, with one record for every CDR3 protein. The table shows over 950,000 distinct CDR3 sequences, with 35% to 40% occurring only once. The material sequenced was blood. The receptors were sampled from a young man in good health.

The chain couples TRBV7-9 to TRBJ1-4, with 10 bases fitting TRBD1. The CDR3 length is 17 residues. The V gene end was trimmed by 7 bases and the J gene end by 0 bases; junction bases not matched to a gene: 8. Germline assignment: CDR1 SEHNR and CDR2 FQNEAQ (reference sequence). Here the CDR3 DNA reads TGTGCCAGCACCTCCTTGGACAGGGGGGCAACTAATGAAAAACTGTTTTTT. This codes for CASTSLDRGATNEKLFF.

The V call is TRBV12-3 or TRBV12-4, the J call TRBJ1-2, with D tentatively TRBD1 (5 bases). The CDR3 contains 14 residues. V lost 6 bases to trimming and J lost 8 bases, with 19 bases between them. Here the CDR3 DNA reads TGTGCCAGCAGCCTAAAGGACATGAATACGGGCTACACCTTC. Translating gives CASSLKDMNTGYTF.

As concerns this clonotype: One end of the junction is discordant with germline, which a read error may explain. V gene TRBV7-2 combines with J gene TRBJ2-3; D ambiguous. Germline V CDR1 and CDR2: SGHTA, FQGNSA. The length of the CDR3 is 13 residues. Written as DNA, the CDR3 is TGTGCCGGCAGCGTCTCCGGCACAGATACGCAGTATTTT. It encodes CAGSVSGTDTQYF. Full variable domain (outside the CDR3, taken from reference TRBV7-2 and TRBJ2-3): GAGVSQSPSNKVTEKGKDVELRCDPISGHTALYWYRQSLGQGLEFLIYFQGNSAPDKSGLPSDRFSAERTGGSVSTLTIQRTQQEDSAVYLCAGSVSGTDTQYFGPGTRLTVL.

This clonotype was observed at least ten times. J is TRBJ2-3 and V is TRBV29-1; D is ambiguous. V lost 0 bases and J 5 bases, leaving 6 bases between the germline ends. The CDR3 has 12 residues. The germline V gene encodes CDR1 SQVTM and CDR2 ANQGSEA. The CDR3 spells CSVEDGGDTQYF. The DNA of the CDR3 is TGCAGCGTTGAAGATGGTGGAGATACGCAGTATTTT.